This T cell receptor beta chain was documented in a study of cytomegalovirus exposure and HLA in healthy donors. The PCR employed 60 Vbeta primers together with 13 Jbeta primers. The data were produced by immunoSEQ multiplex PCR, yet TCRdb's version contains in-frame clones alone and is incomplete. The data contain roughly 60,000 clones, about two thirds of them seen just once; the ten biggest clones take up just under 20%. CDR3 length equals 14 residues. Germline V gene lookup returns CDR1 SEHNR and CDR2 FQNEAQ (reference sequence). Regarding this clone: Mismatch with germline at one junction end may stem from a read error.

J is TRBJ1-2 and V is TRBV7-9; TRBD1 is a possible D gene (5 bases). Sample: PBMCs. The clonotype originates from an older woman in good health and CMV-seropositive. CDR3 sequence: CSSSRKGLNYGYTF. CDR3 coding DNA: TGTTCCAGCAGCCGAAAGGGACTGAACTATGGCTACACCTTC.